This entry lists 32 T cell receptor beta chains sequenced from one sample in a study of T cell changes during pregnancy in multiple sclerosis. Method: immunoSEQ multiplex PCR; TCRdb's copy keeps in-frame clones and lacks some. The table includes 85,000 to 130,000 clones, roughly 89% detected once. The starting material was peripheral blood, obtained before pregnancy. The receptor source for this set is a female donor with multiple sclerosis, enrolled in a pregnancy study.

The chain couples TRBV27 to TRBJ2-1, with TRBD2 matching over 12 bases. V lost 2 bases and J lost 7; bases outside the gene matches: 3. The CDR3 is 15 residues long. Germline values: CDR1 MNHEY, CDR2 SMNVEV (reference sequence). This CDR3 is CASSLGLAGPNEQFF. The CDR3 DNA is TGTGCCAGCAGTTTAGGACTAGCGGGACCGAATGAGCAGTTCTTC.

The rearrangement links TRBV4-1 to TRBJ2-5, with 14 nucleotides matching TRBD2. After removal of 3 bases from V and 8 bases from J, the junction contained 5 bases not matched to a gene. Germline V CDR1 and CDR2: MGHRA, YSYEKL. The CDR3 has 15 residues. The CDR3 protein is CASSQTGLAGETQYF. CDR3 sequence (DNA): TGCGCCAGCAGCCAGACGGGACTAGCGGGGGAAACCCAGTACTTC.

V is TRBV6-5 and J is TRBJ1-2; 11 nucleotides align to TRBD1. The germline V gene has CDR1 MNHEY and CDR2 SVGAGI. CDR3 length: 15 residues. V was pared by 2 bases and J by 5 bases, with 4 bases of the junction left unmatched. CDR3 sequence (DNA): TGTGCCAGCAGTTACGGACAGGGGGCGGGGTATGGCTACACCTTC. Translated, it gives CASSYGQGAGYGYTF.

The chain combines TRBV6-5 with TRBJ2-1; D remains unclear. The CDR3 is 15 residues long. Germline CDR1 MNHEY, CDR2 SVGAGI. V was trimmed by 2 bases and J by 4 bases, leaving 12 bases between them. This CDR3 is CASSYRLSPYNEQFF. CDR3 nucleotide sequence: TGTGCCAGCAGTTACAGACTCTCGCCATACAATGAGCAGTTCTTC.

CDR3 sequence: CASSLGIAHRTDTQYF. In DNA, the CDR3 is TGTGCCAGCAGCTTAGGGATAGCGCATCGCACAGATACGCAGTATTTT. The chain has TRBV7-2 and TRBJ2-3, with D maybe TRBD2 (5 bases). The V gene lost 1 base and the J gene lost 1 base, with 12 bases spanning the gap. The CDR3 spans 16 residues. CDR1 is SGHTA, CDR2 FQGNSA, per germline.

The chain couples TRBV7-2 to TRBJ2-4; the match to TRBD2 covers 8 bases. This CDR3 has 17 residues. The trim removed 5 bases at V and 3 bases at J, leaving 12 bases unmatched. Germline V lookup: CDR1 SGHTA, CDR2 FQGNSA. The CDR3 coding sequence is TGTGCCAGCAGCGCACGGCAAGCGGGAGTGGGCAAAAACATTCAGTACTTC. This sequence encodes CASSARQAGVGKNIQYF.

J is TRBJ2-3 and V is TRBV5-1; TRBD2 matches 7 bases. V shed 0 bases and J 4 bases; nucleotides not matched to a gene: 23. The CDR3 totals 21 residues. Germline-derived CDR1 and CDR2 are SGHRS and YFSETQ. For the CDR3, the DNA is TGCGCCAGCAGCTTGGAACCATCTACCGCTACTAGCGTTGGGAGCTCAGATACGCAGTATTTT. Encoded protein: CASSLEPSTATSVGSSDTQYF.

This clone was observed a single time. V usage is TRBV10-3 and J usage is TRBJ2-7, with D hard to call. V lost 7 bases and J lost 0, with 4 bases in between. Germline V gene data show CDR1 as ENHRY and CDR2 as SYGVKD. CDR3 length: 11 amino acids. CDR3 protein: CAITSSYEQYF. The CDR3 DNA sequence: TGTGCCATCACCTCCTCCTACGAGCAGTACTTC.

This chain uses TRBV13 with TRBJ1-4; D perhaps matches TRBD1 (5 bases). CDR3 size: 13 residues. V was shortened by 6 bases and J by 5 bases, with 10 bases between the two germline ends. The germline V gene encodes CDR1 PRHDT and CDR2 FYEKMQ (reference sequence). CDR3 nucleotides: TGTGCCAGCAGTGTAGGGGAAAATGAAAAACTGTTTTTT. Encoded protein: CASSVGENEKLFF.

The gene calls are TRBV29-1 and TRBJ2-5; 8 nucleotides align to TRBD1. Germline V CDR1 and CDR2: SQVTM, ANQGSEA. Germline trimming cut 7 bases from V and 5 bases from J; bases unmatched to any gene: 12. This CDR3 is 14 amino acids long. CDR3 coding DNA: TGCAGCGGGGCGGCAGGGGGCTTGCTGGAGACCCAGTACTTC. This translates into CSGAAGGLLETQYF.

CDR3 bases: TGCGCCAGCAGGGAGGGAGCAGTGTTTCTCTACGAGCAGTACTTC. It is translated as CASREGAVFLYEQYF. The chain joins TRBV5-1 to TRBJ2-7; D may be TRBD2 (6 bases). The length of the CDR3 is 15 residues. The germline gives CDR1 SGHRS, CDR2 YFSETQ. V was shortened by 5 bases and J by 3 bases, with 18 bases between the two germline ends.

The J gene is TRBJ2-1, the V gene TRBV27, with D possibly matching TRBD1 (6 bases). CDR3 length: 12 amino acids. In germline, CDR1 is MNHEY, CDR2 SMNVEV (reference sequence). The V end lost 4 bases, the J end lost 15 bases, and 16 bases lay between the germline ends. The chain's CDR3 is CASSSWGRWWFF. CDR3 sequence (DNA): TGTGCCAGCAGTTCCTGGGGGCGCTGGTGGTTCTTC.

The V call is TRBV27, the J call TRBJ2-7; TRBD1 matches at 7 bases. V lost 5 bases to trimming and J lost 6 bases; unmatched junction nucleotides: 7. The CDR3 totals 13 residues. Germline assignment: CDR1 MNHEY and CDR2 SMNVEV (reference sequence). The CDR3 DNA follows: TGTGCCAGCAGTACTGGAACAGGGGTCGAGCAGTACTTC. It encodes CASSTGTGVEQYF.

The rearrangement joins TRBV6-6 to TRBJ2-5; perhaps TRBD1 as D (5 bases). This CDR3 comprises 16 residues. In germline, CDR1 is MNHNY, CDR2 SVGAGI (reference sequence). V dropped 0 bases and J dropped 5 bases, with 16 bases sitting between them. The CDR3 here is CASSYSNLGQLETQYF. For the CDR3, the DNA is TGTGCCAGCAGTTACTCGAACTTAGGACAACTGGAGACCCAGTACTTC.

The gene calls are TRBV11-3 and TRBJ1-1; D unresolved. The V end was cut by 5 bases, the J end by 7 bases, with 20 bases between. CDR3 length: 15 residues. Germline-derived CDR1 and CDR2 are SGHNT and YENEEA. The CDR3 reads CASSRKAGSRYEAFF. The CDR3 bases are TGTGCCAGCAGCCGTAAAGCCGGGAGTCGATATGAAGCTTTCTTT.

This clone was observed once. The V call is TRBV11-2, the J call TRBJ2-5, with D maybe TRBD1 (6 bases). The DNA matches TRBJ2-7 better at its end, which makes the J call doubtful. CDR3 length equals 14 residues. Germline V gene lookup returns CDR1 SGHAT and CDR2 FQNNGV. CDR3 in amino acids: CASSYDRSSYEQYF. For the CDR3, the DNA is TGTGCCAGCAGCTATGACAGGAGTTCCTACGAGCAGTACTTC.

V and J are TRBV5-1 and TRBJ2-3; 11 positions match TRBD2. V shed 1 base, J shed 5 bases, and the junction held 9 bases outside the gene matches. The length of the CDR3 is 17 residues. In germline, CDR1 is SGHRS, CDR2 YFSETQ. CDR3 sequence: CASSLTTSGSEGDTQYF. DNA for the CDR3: TGCGCCAGCAGCTTGACCACTAGCGGGAGCGAGGGAGATACGCAGTATTTT.

The chain combines TRBV4-2 with TRBJ2-1, with 8 nucleotides matching TRBD2. Losses at the gene ends were 6 bases for V and 6 bases for J; bases not matched to a gene: 10. This CDR3 contains 15 residues. In germline, CDR1 is LGHNA, CDR2 YNFKEQ. The CDR3 region has the DNA TGTGCCAGCAGAGGAGCGGGAGATGGGGCCAATGAGCAGTTCTTC. Its translation: CASRGAGDGANEQFF.

The V gene is TRBV7-8, the J gene TRBJ2-5; TRBD2 is a possible D gene (6 bases). The CDR3 contains 13 residues. The V end lost 5 bases, the J end lost 3 bases, and 10 bases lay between the germline ends. Germline CDR1 is SGHVS and CDR2 is FQNEAQ. CDR3: CASSPGGEETQYF. The CDR3 region has the DNA TGTGCCAGCAGCCCGGGCGGGGAAGAGACCCAGTACTTC.

The chain carries TRBV14 and TRBJ1-1, with 7 bases identical to TRBD1. The CDR3 is 17 residues long. Germline V gives CDR1 SGHDN, CDR2 FVKESK. The V gene end was trimmed by 3 bases and the J gene end by 2 bases; junction bases not matched to a gene: 12. The chain's CDR3 is CASSHRMTGRTNTEAFF. In DNA form, the CDR3 reads TGTGCCAGCAGCCATAGAATGACAGGGAGAACCAACACTGAAGCTTTCTTT.

This clone has only a few counts. The chain has TRBV2 and TRBJ1-6, with 9 nucleotides matching TRBD1. This CDR3 is 14 amino acids long. V trimming: 6 bases; J trimming: 10 bases; junction bases outside the gene matches: 7. The germline V gene has CDR1 SNHLY and CDR2 FYNNEI. In DNA, the CDR3 is TGTGCCAGCAGAACAGGGGGCGGCGGCTCACCCCTCCACTTT. Translating it yields CASRTGGGGSPLHF. Together with reference TRBV2 and TRBJ1-6, the CDR3 gives the full variable domain: EPEVTQTPSHQVTQMGQEVILRCVPISNHLYFYWYRQILGQKVEFLVSFYNNEISEKSEIFDDQFSVERPDGSNFTLKIRSTKLEDSAMYFCASRTGGGGSPLHFGNGTRLTVT.

The V call is TRBV13, the J call TRBJ1-1, with TRBD1 identical over 8 bases. J lost 10 bases, V lost 3 bases, and 10 bases had no gene match. Germline lookup yields CDR1 PRHDT and CDR2 FYEKMQ (reference sequence). The CDR3 sequence is 14 residues long. CDR3 sequence reads: CASSLGQAYSGAFF. Here the CDR3 DNA reads TGTGCCAGCAGCTTGGGACAGGCCTACAGCGGAGCTTTCTTT.

The chain links TRBV6-1 to TRBJ1-1; TRBD1 might be the D (6 bases). Trimming removed 3 bases at V and 7 bases at J, with 12 bases between. Germline V gene sequence: CDR1 MNHNS, CDR2 SASEGT. The CDR3 contains 13 residues. The CDR3: CASSDPRTVEAFF. CDR3 nucleotide sequence: TGTGCCAGCAGTGACCCTCGGACAGTTGAAGCTTTCTTT.

This rearrangement joins TRBV12-5 to TRBJ1-2; tentatively, D is TRBD1 (5 bases). The CDR3 totals 15 residues. Germline CDR1 is LGHNT and CDR2 is FRNRAP. The germline V and J ends were trimmed by 6 bases and 4 bases, with 18 bases remaining between them. The CDR3 region is CASGTELPSPYGYTF. CDR3 in DNA: TGTGCTAGTGGGACAGAGTTACCATCTCCCTATGGCTACACCTTC.

This clone was observed a single time. V and J are TRBV10-3 and TRBJ2-5; D might be TRBD2 (6 bases). The V end lost 10 bases, the J end lost 5 bases, and 11 bases lay between the germline ends. The CDR3 covers 11 residues. Germline-derived CDR1 and CDR2 are ENHRY and SYGVKD. The CDR3 sequence is CATTAGETQYF. The CDR3 DNA follows: TGTGCCACCACGGCGGGGGAGACCCAGTACTTC.

The chain uses TRBV6-5 and TRBJ2-7; TRBD2 might be the D (5 bases). CDR3 length equals 14 residues. V was clipped by 3 bases and J by 1 base, with 10 bases between them. Germline CDR1 reads MNHEY; CDR2 reads SVGAGI. CDR3 sequence reads: CASSYTGMSYEQYF. DNA of the CDR3: TGTGCCAGCAGTTATACCGGGATGTCCTACGAGCAGTACTTC.

The chain has TRBV18 and TRBJ1-2; 7 bases line up with TRBD1. The germline gives CDR1 KGHSH, CDR2 LQKENI. Unmatched junction bases numbered 8, after V lost 8 bases and J lost 8 bases. The CDR3 runs to 12 residues. In DNA form, the CDR3 reads TGTGCCAGCCAGGGGGGTTCTGTCGGCTACACCTTC. Protein: CASQGGSVGYTF.

The CDR3 loop is CASSSGVTASSYEQYF. For the CDR3, the DNA is TGTGCCAGCAGTTCCGGGGTCACCGCTAGCTCCTACGAGCAGTACTTC. This chain uses TRBV6-5 with TRBJ2-7, with TRBD2 as a possible D gene (5 bases). Looked up from germline, CDR1 is MNHEY and CDR2 is SVGAGI. Trimming shortened V by 4 bases and J by 0 bases, and 16 bases separated the two germline ends. The CDR3 is 16 amino acids.

The CDR3 spells CSVGTGAYEQYF. CDR3 in DNA: TGCAGCGTTGGGACAGGGGCCTACGAGCAGTACTTC. The V gene is TRBV29-1, the J gene TRBJ2-7, with 9 bases that match TRBD1. The V and J ends lost 4 bases and 2 bases, in that order; junction bases with no gene match: 0. From germline, CDR1 is SQVTM and CDR2 ANQGSEA. CDR3 length: 12 amino acids.

The V and J genes are TRBV7-9 and TRBJ2-1; TRBD1 agrees at 7 bases. V shed 2 bases, J shed 2 bases, and the junction held 6 bases outside the gene matches. This CDR3 contains 16 residues. From germline, CDR1 is SEHNR and CDR2 FQNEAQ (reference sequence). CDR3 DNA: TGTGCCAGCAGCTTACATAGACAGGGAACCTACAATGAGCAGTTCTTC. Translating gives CASSLHRQGTYNEQFF. Using reference TRBV7-9 and TRBJ2-1 for the parts outside the CDR3, the full variable domain is DTGVSQNPRHKITKRGQNVTFRCDPISEHNRLYWYRQTLGQGPEFLTYFQNEAQLEKSRLLSDRFSAERPKGSFSTLEIQRTEQGDSAMYLCASSLHRQGTYNEQFFGPGTRLTVL.

This chain connects TRBV7-8 to TRBJ2-4; 8 bases fit TRBD1. The CDR3 has 15 amino acids. V gave up 1 base and J gave up 7 bases; unmatched junction bases: 6. Germline CDR1 reads SGHVS; CDR2 reads FQNEAQ. Here the CDR3 DNA reads TGTGCCAGCAGCTTAGAAGGACAGGGACGGAACATTCAGTACTTC. This sequence encodes CASSLEGQGRNIQYF.

The chain links TRBV29-1 to TRBJ2-5; D may be TRBD2 (5 bases). Germline V CDR1 and CDR2: SQVTM, ANQGSEA. V gave up 0 bases and J gave up 5 bases, with 13 bases separating them. The CDR3 is made up of 14 amino acids. The CDR3 sequence: CSVEDPASRETQYF. The CDR3 coding sequence is TGCAGCGTTGAAGATCCGGCTAGCCGGGAGACCCAGTACTTC.